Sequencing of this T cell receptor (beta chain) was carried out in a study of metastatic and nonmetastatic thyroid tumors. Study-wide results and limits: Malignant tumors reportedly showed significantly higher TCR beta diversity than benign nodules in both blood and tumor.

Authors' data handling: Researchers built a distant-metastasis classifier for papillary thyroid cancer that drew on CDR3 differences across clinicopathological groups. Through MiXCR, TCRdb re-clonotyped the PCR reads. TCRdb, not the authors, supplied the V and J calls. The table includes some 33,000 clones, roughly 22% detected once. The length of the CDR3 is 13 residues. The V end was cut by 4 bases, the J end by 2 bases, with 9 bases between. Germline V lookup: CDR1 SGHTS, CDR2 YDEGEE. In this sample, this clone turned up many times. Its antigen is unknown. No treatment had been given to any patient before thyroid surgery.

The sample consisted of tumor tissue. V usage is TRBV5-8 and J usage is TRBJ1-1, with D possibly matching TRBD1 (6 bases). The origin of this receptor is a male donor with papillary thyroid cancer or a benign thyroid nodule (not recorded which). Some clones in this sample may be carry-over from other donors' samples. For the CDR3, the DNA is TGTGCCAGCAGCCCGGGACATAACACTGAAGCTTTCTTT. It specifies CASSPGHNTEAFF. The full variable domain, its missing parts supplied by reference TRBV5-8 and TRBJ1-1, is EAGVTQSPTHLIKTRGQQATLRCSPISGHTSVYWYQQALGLGLQFLLWYDEGEERNRGNFPPRFSGRQFPNYSSELNVNALELEDSALYLCASSPGHNTEAFFGQGTRLTVV.